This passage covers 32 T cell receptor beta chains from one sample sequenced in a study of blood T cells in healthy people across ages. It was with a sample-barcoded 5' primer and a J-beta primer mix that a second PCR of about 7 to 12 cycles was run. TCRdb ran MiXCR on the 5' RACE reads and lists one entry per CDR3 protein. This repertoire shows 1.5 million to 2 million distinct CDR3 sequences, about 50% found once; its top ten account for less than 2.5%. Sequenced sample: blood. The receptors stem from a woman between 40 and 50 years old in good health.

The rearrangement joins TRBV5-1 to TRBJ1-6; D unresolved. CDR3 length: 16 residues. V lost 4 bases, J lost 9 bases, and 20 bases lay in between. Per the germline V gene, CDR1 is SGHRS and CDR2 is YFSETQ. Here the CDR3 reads CASSPDLGRVPSPLHF. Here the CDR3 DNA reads TGCGCCAGCAGCCCGGACCTCGGACGGGTTCCTTCACCCCTCCACTTT.

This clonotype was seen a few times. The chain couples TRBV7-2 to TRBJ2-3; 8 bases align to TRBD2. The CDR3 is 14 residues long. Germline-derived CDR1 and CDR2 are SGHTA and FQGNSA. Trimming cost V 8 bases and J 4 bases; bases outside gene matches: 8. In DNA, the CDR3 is TGTGCCAGCGACTCCCGGGGGGGCGCAGATACGCAGTATTTT. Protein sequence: CASDSRGGADTQYF.

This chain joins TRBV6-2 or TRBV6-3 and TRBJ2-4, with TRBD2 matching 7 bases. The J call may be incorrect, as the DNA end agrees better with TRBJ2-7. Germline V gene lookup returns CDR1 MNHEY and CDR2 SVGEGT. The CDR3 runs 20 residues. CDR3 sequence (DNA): TGTGCCAGCAGTTACTCGAACAGCGGAGGGGTCGGGGGGACCGTCTACGAGCAGTACTTC. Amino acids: CASSYSNSGGVGGTVYEQYF.

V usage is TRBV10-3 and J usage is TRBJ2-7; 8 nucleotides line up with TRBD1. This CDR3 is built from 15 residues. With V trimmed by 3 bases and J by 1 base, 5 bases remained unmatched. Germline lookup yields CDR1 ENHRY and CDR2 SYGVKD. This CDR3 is CAISDIGTGSYEQYF. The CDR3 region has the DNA TGTGCCATCAGTGATATCGGGACAGGTTCCTACGAGCAGTACTTC.

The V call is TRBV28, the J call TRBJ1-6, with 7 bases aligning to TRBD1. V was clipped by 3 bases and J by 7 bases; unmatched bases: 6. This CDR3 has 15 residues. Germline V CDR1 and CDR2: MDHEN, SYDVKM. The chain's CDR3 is CASSFRGAGNSPLHF. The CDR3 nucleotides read TGTGCCAGCAGTTTCAGGGGGGCGGGAAATTCACCCCTCCACTTT.

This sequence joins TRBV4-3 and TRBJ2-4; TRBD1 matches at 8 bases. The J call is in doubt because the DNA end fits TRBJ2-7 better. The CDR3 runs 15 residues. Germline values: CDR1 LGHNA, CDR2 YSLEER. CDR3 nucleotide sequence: TGCGCCAGCAGCCAACTCGACAGGGGATTAAACGAGCAGTACTTC. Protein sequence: CASSQLDRGLNEQYF.

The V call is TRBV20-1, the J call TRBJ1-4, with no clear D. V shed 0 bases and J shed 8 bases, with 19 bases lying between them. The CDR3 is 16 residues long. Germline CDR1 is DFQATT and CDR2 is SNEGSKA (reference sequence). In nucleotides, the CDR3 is TGCAGTGCTAGAGATCTCGGTGGACGGCCTACGGAAAAACTGTTTTTT. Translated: CSARDLGGRPTEKLFF.

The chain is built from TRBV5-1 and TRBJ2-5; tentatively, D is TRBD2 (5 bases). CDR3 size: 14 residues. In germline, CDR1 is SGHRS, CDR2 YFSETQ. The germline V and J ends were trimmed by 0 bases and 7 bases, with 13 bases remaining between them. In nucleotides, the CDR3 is TGCGCCAGCAGCTTGGACAGCCCCCGGGGGACCCAGTACTTC. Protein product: CASSLDSPRGTQYF.

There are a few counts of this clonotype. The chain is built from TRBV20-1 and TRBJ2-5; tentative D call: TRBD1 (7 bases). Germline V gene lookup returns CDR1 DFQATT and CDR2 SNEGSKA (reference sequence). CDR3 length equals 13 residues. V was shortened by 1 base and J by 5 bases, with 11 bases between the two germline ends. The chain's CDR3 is CSARATGRETQYF. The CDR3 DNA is TGCAGTGCTAGAGCGACAGGGAGGGAGACCCAGTACTTC.

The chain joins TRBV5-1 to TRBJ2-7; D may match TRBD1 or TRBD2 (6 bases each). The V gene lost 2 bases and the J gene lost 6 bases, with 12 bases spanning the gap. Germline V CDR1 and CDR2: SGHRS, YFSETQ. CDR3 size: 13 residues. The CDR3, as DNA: TGCGCCAGCAGCTTTACAGGGACTGGCGAGCAGTACTTC. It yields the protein CASSFTGTGEQYF.

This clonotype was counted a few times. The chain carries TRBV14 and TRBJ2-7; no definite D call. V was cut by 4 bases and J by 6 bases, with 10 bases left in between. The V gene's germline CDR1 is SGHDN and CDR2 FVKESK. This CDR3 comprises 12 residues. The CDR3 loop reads CASSRNIREQYF. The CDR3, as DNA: TGTGCCAGCAGCCGAAACATCCGCGAGCAGTACTTC.

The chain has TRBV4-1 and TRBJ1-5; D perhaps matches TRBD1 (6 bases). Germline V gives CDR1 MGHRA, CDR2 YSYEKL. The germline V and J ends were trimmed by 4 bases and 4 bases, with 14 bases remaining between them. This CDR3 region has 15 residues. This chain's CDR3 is CASSPSPGTNQPQHF. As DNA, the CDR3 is TGCGCCAGCAGCCCCTCCCCGGGGACAAATCAGCCCCAGCATTTT.

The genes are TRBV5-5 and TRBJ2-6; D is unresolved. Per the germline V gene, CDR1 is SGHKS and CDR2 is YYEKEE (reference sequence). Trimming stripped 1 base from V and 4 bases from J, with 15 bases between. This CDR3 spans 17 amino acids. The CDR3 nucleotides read TGTGCCAGCAGCTTGAGTCCGGGTTCGTCGGGGGCCAACGTCCTGACTTTC. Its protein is CASSLSPGSSGANVLTF.

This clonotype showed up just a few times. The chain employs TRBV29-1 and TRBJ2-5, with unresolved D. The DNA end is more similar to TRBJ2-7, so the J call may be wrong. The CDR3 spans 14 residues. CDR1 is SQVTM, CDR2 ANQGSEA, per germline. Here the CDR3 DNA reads TGCAGCGTTGAAGATGGGAAGGGCGGCAACGAGCAGTACTTC. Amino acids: CSVEDGKGGNEQYF.

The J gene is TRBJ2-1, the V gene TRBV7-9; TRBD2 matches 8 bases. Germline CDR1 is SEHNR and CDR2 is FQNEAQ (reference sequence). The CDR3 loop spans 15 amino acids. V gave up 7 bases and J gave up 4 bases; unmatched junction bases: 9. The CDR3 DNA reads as TGTGCCAGCACCCTAACGGGGGGGGGATACAATGAGCAGTTCTTC. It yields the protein CASTLTGGGYNEQFF.

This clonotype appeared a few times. The DNA of the CDR3 is TGTGCCAGCAGTTCCTACCTTCTCTATGGCTACACCTTC. The encoded protein is CASSSYLLYGYTF. The V gene is TRBV6-5, the J gene TRBJ1-2; D unresolved. Trimming left V 4 bases short and J 4 bases short, with 10 bases between. Germline loops: CDR1 MNHEY, CDR2 SVGAGI. CDR3 length: 13 amino acids.

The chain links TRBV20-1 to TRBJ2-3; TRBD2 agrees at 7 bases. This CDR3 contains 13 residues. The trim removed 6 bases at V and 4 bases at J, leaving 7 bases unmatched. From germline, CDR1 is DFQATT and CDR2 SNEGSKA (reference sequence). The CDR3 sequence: CSAGLRGADTQYF. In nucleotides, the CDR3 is TGCAGTGCGGGACTACGAGGGGCAGATACGCAGTATTTT.

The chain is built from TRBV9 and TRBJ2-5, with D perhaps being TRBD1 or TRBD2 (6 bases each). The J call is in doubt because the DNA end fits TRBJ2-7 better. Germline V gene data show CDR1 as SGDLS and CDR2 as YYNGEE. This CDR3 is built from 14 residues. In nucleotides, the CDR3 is TGTGCCAGCAGTCCGGACCACGGGGGCTCCGAGCAGTACTTC. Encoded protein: CASSPDHGGSEQYF.

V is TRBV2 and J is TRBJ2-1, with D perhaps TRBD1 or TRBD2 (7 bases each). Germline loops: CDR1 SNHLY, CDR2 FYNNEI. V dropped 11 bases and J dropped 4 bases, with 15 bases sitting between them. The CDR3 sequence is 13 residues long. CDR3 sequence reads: CAAPGGGYNEQFF. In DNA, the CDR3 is TGTGCCGCCCCAGGGGGGGGGTACAATGAGCAGTTCTTC.

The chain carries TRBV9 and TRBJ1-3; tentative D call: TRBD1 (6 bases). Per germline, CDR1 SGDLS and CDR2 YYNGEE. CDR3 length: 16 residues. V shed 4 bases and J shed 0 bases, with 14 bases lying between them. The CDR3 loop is CASSPRTASSGNTIYF. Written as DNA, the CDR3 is TGTGCCAGCAGCCCACGGACAGCTAGCTCTGGAAACACCATATATTTT.

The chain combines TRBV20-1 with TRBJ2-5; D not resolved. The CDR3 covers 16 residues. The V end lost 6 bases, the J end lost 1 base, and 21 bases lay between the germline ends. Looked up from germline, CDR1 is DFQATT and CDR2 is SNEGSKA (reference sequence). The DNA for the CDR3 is TGCAGTGCGAAGGTCCAGCCCCTCTTATCCCAAGAGACCCAGTACTTC. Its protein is CSAKVQPLLSQETQYF.

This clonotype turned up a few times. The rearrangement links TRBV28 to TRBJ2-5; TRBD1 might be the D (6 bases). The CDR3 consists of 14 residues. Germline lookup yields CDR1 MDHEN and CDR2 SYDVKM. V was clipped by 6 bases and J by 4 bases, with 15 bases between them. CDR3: CASSQPDSGETQYF. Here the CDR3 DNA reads TGTGCCAGCAGCCAACCGGACAGTGGAGAGACCCAGTACTTC. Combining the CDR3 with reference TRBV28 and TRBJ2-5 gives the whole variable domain DVKVTQSSRYLVKRTGEKVFLECVQDMDHENMFWYRQDPGLGLRLIYFSYDVKMKEKGDIPEGYSVSREKKERFSLILESASTNQTSMYLCASSQPDSGETQYFGPGTRLLVL.

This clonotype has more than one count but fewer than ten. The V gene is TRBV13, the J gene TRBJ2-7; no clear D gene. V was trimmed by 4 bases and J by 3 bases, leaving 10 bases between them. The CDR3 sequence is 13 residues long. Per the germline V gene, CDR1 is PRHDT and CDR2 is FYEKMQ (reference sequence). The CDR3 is CASSYTPYYEQYF. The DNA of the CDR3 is TGTGCCAGCAGCTACACACCCTACTACGAGCAGTACTTC.

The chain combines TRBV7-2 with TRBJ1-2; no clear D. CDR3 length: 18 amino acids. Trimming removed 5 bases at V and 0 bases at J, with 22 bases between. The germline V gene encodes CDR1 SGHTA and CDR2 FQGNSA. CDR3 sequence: CASSISGSPQSSNYGYTF. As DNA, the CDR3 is TGTGCCAGCAGCATTAGCGGGTCCCCTCAGAGTTCTAACTATGGCTACACCTTC.

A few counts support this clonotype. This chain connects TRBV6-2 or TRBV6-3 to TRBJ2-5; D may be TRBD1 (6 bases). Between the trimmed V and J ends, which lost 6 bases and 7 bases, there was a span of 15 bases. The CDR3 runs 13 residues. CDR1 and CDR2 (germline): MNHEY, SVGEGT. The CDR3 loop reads CASSTRGNRTQYF. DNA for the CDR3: TGTGCCAGCAGCACAAGGGGGAATCGGACCCAGTACTTC.

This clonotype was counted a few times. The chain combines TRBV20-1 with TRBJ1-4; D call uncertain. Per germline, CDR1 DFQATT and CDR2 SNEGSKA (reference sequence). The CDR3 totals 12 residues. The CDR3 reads CSLLGGGEKLFF. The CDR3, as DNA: TGCAGCTTGCTAGGAGGTGGTGAAAAACTGTTTTTT.

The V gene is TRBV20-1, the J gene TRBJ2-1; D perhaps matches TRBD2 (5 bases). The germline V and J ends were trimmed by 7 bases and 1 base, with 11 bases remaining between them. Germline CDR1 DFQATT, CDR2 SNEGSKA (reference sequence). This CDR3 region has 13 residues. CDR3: CSVSTSSYNEQFF. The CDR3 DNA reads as TGCAGTGTTTCAACTAGTTCCTACAATGAGCAGTTCTTC.

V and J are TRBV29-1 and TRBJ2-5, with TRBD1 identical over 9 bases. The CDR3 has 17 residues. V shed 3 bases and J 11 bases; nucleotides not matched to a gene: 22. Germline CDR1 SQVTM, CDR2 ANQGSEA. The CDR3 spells CSVEAVFPGQGVNEQYF. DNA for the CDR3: TGCAGCGTTGAGGCGGTATTTCCGGGACAGGGTGTCAATGAGCAGTACTTC.

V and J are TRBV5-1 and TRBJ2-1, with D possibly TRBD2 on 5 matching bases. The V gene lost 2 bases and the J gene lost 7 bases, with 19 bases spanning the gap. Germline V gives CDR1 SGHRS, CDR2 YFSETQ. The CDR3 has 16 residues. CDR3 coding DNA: TGCGCCAGCAGCTTAACTATCGGGGAAGGGATAAATGAGCAGTTCTTC. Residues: CASSLTIGEGINEQFF.

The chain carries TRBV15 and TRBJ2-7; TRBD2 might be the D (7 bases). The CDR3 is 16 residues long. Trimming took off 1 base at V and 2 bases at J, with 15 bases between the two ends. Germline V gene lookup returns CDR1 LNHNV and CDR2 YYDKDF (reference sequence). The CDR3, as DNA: TGTGCCACCAGCAGAGGGGGGGGCGTAAGCGCCTACGAGCAGTACTTC. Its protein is CATSRGGGVSAYEQYF.

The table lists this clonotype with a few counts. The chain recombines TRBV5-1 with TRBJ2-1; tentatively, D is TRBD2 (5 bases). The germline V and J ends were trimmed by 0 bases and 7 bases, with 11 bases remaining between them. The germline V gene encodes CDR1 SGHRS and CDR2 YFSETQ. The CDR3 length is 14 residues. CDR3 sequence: CASSLAEGRNEQFF. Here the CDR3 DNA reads TGCGCCAGCAGCTTGGCCGAGGGTCGGAATGAGCAGTTCTTC. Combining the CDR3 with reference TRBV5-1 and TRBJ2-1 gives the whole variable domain KAGVTQTPRYLIKTRGQQVTLSCSPISGHRSVSWYQQTPGQGLQFLFEYFSETQRNKGNFPGRFSGRQFSNSRSEMNVSTLELGDSALYLCASSLAEGRNEQFFGPGTRLTVL.

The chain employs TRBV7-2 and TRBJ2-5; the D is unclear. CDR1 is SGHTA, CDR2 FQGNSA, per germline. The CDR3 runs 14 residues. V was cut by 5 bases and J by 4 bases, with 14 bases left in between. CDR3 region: CASSVRPAPETQYF. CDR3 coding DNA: TGTGCCAGCAGCGTAAGGCCGGCTCCAGAGACCCAGTACTTC.